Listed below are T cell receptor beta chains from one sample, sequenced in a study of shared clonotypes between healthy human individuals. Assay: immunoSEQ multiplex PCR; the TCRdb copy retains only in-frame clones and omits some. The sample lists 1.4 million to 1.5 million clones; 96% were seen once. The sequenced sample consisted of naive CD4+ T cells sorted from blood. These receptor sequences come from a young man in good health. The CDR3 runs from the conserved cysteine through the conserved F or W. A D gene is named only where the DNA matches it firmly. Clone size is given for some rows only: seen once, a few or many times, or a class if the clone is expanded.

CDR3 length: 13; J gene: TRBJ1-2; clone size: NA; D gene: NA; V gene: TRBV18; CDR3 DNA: TGTGCCAGCTCACCAGGGGCAGCGAATGGCTACACCTTC; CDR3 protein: CASSPGAANGYTF
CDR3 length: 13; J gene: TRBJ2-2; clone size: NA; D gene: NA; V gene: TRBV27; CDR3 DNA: TGTGCCAGCCGGACCTTCAACACCGGGGAGCTGTTTTTT; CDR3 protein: CASRTFNTGELFF
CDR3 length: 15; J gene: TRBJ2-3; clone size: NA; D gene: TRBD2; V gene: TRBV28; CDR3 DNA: TGTGCCAGCAGCGTTCCTAGCGGGAGGGCAGATACGCAGTATTTT; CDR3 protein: CASSVPSGRADTQYF
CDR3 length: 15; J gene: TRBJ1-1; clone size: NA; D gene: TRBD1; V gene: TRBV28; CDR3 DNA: TGTGCCAGCAGTTCACGGTCGACAGGGTACACTGAAGCTTTCTTT; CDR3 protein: CASSSRSTGYTEAFF
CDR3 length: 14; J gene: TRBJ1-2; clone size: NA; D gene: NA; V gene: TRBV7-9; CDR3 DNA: TGTGCCAGCAGCTTAGAGGCGCAGAACTATGGCTACACCTTC; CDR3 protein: CASSLEAQNYGYTF
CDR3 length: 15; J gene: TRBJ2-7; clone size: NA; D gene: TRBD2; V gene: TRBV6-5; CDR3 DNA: TGTGCCAGCAGCCCTACTAGCGGGAGCCTTTACGAGCAGTACTTC; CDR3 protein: CASSPTSGSLYEQYF
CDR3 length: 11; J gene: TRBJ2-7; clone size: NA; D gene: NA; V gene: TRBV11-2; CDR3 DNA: TGTGCCAGCAGCTTCCGCTACGAGCAGTACTTC; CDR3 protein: CASSFRYEQYF
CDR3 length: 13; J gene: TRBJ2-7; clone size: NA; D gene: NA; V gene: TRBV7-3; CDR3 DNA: TGTGCCAGCAGCCTCCGGGCTGGAGGGGAGCAGTACTTC; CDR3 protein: CASSLRAGGEQYF
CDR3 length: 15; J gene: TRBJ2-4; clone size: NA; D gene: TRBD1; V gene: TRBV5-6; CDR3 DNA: TGTGCCAGCAGCTTGGCCGGGCAGGGGGCTAACATTCAGTACTTC; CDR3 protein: CASSLAGQGANIQYF
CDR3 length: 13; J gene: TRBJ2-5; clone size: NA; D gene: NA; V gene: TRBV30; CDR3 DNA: TGTGCCTGGAGTCCGACAGACCAAGAGACCCAGTACTTC; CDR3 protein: CAWSPTDQETQYF
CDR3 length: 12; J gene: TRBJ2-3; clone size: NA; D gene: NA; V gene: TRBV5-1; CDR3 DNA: TGCGCCAGCAGCCCGACTCTAGATACGCAGTATTTT; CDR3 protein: CASSPTLDTQYF
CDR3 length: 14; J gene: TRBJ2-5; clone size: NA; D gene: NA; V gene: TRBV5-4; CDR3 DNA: TGTGCCAGCAGCACCCGGAAGAATGAAGAGACCCAGTACTTC; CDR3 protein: CASSTRKNEETQYF
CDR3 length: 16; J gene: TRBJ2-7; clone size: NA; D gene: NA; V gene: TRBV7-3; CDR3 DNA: TGTGCCAGCAGCTCGCTCAGGGGGGCTAGCTCCTACGAGCAGTACTTC; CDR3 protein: CASSSLRGASSYEQYF
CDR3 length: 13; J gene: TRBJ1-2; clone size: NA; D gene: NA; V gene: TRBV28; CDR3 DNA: TGTGCCAGCAGGACCTCAGGGAACTATGGCTACACCTTC; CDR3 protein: CASRTSGNYGYTF
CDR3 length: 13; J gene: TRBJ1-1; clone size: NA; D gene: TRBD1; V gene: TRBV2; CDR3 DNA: TGTGCCAGCAGTCGCGAACAGGGGGTTGAAGCTTTCTTT; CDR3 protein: CASSREQGVEAFF
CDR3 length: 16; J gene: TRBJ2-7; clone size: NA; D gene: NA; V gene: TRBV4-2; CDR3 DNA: TGTGCCAGCAGCCCAGACTTTAGCCCTAGCTCCTACGAGCAGTACTTC; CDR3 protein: CASSPDFSPSSYEQYF
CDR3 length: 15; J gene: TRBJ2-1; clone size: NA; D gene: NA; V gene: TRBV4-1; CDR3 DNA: TGCGCCAGCAGCCAAGTGGGGCGGGACTACAATGAGCAGTTCTTC; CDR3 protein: CASSQVGRDYNEQFF
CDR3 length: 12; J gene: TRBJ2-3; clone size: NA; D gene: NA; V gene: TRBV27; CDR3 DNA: TGTGCCAGCAGTGGCCTGGGGGATACGCAGTATTTT; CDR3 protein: CASSGLGDTQYF
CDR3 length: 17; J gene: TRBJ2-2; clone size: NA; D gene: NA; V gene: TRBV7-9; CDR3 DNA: TGTGCCAGCAGCCCCCGCCTGGGGACACTAAACACCGGGGAGCTGTTTTTT; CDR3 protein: CASSPRLGTLNTGELFF
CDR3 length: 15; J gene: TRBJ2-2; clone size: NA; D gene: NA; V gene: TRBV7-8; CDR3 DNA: TGTGCCAGCAGCTTATTGGGGTCGAACACCGGGGAGCTGTTTTTT; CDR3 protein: CASSLLGSNTGELFF
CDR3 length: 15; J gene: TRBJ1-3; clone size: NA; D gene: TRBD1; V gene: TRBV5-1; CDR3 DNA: TGCGCCAGCAGCTTGCAGACAGGGGTCGGAAACACCATATATTTT; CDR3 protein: CASSLQTGVGNTIYF
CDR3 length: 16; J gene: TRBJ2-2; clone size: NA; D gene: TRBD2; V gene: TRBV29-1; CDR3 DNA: TGCAGCGCCCGGGGGACGGGAGGGCCAGGCACCGGGGAGCTGTTTTTT; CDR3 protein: CSARGTGGPGTGELFF
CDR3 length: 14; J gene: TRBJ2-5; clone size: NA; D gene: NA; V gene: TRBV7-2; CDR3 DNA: TGTGCCAGCAGCTTATGGGAGGCGGAGGAGACCCAGTACTTC; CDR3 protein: CASSLWEAEETQYF
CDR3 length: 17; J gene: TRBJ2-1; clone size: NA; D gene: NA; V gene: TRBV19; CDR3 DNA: TGTGCCAGTAGTGTCCTCCCGGGGCGGTCGGGCCGCGATGAGCAGTTCTTC; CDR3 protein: CASSVLPGRSGRDEQFF
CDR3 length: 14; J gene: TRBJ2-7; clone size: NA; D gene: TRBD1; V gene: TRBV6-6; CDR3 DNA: TGTGCCAGCAGTACCCGACAGGGTGGCTACGAGCAGTACTTC; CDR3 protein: CASSTRQGGYEQYF
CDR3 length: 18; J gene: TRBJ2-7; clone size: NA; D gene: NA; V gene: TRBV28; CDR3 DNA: TGTGCCAGCAGTTTCCGGCCGGGTTCATTGGGTCCCTCCTACGAGCAGTACTTC; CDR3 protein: CASSFRPGSLGPSYEQYF
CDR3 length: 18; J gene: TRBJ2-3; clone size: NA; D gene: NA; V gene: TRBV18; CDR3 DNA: TGTGCCAGCTCACCACTCCCAGGACAGAGGAGCGGCACAGATACGCAGTATTTT; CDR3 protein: CASSPLPGQRSGTDTQYF
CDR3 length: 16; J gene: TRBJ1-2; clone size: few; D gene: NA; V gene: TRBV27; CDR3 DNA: TGTGCCACCTCCCGGGGTCCAGGCGGGACTCGCTATGGCTACACCTTC; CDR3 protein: CATSRGPGGTRYGYTF
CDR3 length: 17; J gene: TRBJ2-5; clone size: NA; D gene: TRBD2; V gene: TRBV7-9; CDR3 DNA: TGTGCCAGCAGCAATCGTTTTAGCGGGATGTTGGGAGAGACCCAGTACTTC; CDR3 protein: CASSNRFSGMLGETQYF
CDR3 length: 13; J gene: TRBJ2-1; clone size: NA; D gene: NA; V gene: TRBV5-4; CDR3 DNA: TGTGCCAGCAGCTTGAAAAACTACAATGAGCAGTTCTTC; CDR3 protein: CASSLKNYNEQFF
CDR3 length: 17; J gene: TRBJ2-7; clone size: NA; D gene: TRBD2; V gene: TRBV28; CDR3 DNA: TGTGCCAGCAGTTCCCCCCCGGGAGTAGCGGGAGCCTACGAGCAGTACTTC; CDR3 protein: CASSSPPGVAGAYEQYF
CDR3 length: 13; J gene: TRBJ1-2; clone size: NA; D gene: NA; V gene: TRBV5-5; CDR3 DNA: TGTGCCAGCAGCTTGACTGGGGATTTTGGCTACACCTTC; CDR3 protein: CASSLTGDFGYTF
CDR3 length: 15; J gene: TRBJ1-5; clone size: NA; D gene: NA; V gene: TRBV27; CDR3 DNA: TGTGCCAGCAGATCGGGACACTCAAGCAATCAGCCCCAGCATTTT; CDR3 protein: CASRSGHSSNQPQHF
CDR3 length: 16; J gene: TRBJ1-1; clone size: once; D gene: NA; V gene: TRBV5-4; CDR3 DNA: TGTGCCAGCAGCTTGACGTCAGGAGTCTTGAACACTGAAGCTTTCTTT; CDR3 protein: CASSLTSGVLNTEAFF
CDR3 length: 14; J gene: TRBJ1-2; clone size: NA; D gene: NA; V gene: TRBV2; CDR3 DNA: TGTGCCAGCAGGGGGGATTCCAGGGTGGGTGGCTACACCTTC; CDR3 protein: CASRGDSRVGGYTF
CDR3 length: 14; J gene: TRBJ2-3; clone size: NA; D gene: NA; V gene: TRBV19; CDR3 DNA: TGTGCCAGTAGAGGGCGGGTAAGCACAGATACGCAGTATTTT; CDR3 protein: CASRGRVSTDTQYF
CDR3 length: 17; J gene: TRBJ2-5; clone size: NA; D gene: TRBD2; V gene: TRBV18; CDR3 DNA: TGTGCCAGCTCACCGGCGGTGGGTCTAGCGGGACGGGAGACCCAGTACTTC; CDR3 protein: CASSPAVGLAGRETQYF
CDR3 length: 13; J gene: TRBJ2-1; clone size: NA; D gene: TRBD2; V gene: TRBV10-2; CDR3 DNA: TGCGCCAGCAGCAGGACTAGGAACAATGAGCAGTTCTTC; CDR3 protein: CASSRTRNNEQFF
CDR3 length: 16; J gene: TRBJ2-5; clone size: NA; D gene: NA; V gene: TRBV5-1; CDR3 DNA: TGCGCCAGCAGCTTAACGCAGACAGGAGTAGTGGAGACCCAGTACTTC; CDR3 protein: CASSLTQTGVVETQYF
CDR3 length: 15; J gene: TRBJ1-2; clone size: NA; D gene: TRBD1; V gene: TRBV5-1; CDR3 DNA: TGCGCCAGCAGCTTGTTACCGGGACAGGGTTCTGGCTACACCTTC; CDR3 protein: CASSLLPGQGSGYTF
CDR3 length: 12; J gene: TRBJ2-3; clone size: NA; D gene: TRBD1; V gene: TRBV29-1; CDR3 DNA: TGCAGCGGAATAACAGGGGGGGATACGCAGTATTTT; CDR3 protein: CSGITGGDTQYF
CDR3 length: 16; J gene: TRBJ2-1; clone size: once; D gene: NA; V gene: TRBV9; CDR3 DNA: TGTGCCAGCAGCGTAGTGTCGGCAGTCTCCTACAATGAGCAGTTCTTC; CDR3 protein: CASSVVSAVSYNEQFF
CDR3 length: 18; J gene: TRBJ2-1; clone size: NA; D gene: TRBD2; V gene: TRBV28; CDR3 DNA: TGTGCCAGCAGTTTATGGAAAGTTAAGCGGGAGGGCCAGGATGAGCAGTTCTTC; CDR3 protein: CASSLWKVKREGQDEQFF
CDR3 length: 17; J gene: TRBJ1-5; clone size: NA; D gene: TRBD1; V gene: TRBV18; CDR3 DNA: TGTGCCAGCTCTCCGGACAGGGGGCCCTATAGCAATCAGCCCCAGCATTTT; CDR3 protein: CASSPDRGPYSNQPQHF
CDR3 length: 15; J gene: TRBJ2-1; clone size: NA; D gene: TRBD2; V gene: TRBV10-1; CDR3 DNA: TGCGCCAGCAGTGATACTAGCGTCTCCTACAATGAGCAGTTCTTC; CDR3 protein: CASSDTSVSYNEQFF
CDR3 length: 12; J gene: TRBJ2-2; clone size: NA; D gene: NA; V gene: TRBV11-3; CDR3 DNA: TGTGCCAGCAGCTACGGGCCCCGGGAGCTGTTTTTT; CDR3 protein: CASSYGPRELFF